Shown below are 17 T cell receptor beta chains from a single sample sequenced in a study of T cells in Graves' hyperthyroidism and ophthalmopathy. RNA transcripts provided the source from which TCR beta CDR3 regions were amplified. With the HTBI primer set, the TCR CDR3 went through a first round of RT-PCR. TCRdb reprocessed the multiplex PCR reads with MiXCR, giving one entry per CDR3 protein. The sample includes some 300,000 distinct CDR3 sequences, roughly 14% seen only once; the top ten take about 8%. The sequenced sample was blood. These receptors were taken from a woman in her 30s with Graves' hyperthyroidism that later progressed to Graves' ophthalmopathy.

This clonotype was found many times. The J gene is TRBJ2-7, the V gene TRBV28; no definite D call. The CDR3 totals 13 residues. V lost 6 bases, J lost 4 bases, and 13 bases lay in between. CDR1 is MDHEN, CDR2 SYDVKM, per germline. The CDR3 DNA is TGTGCCAGCAGCCTACTCACTTATTACGAGCAGTACTTC. It encodes CASSLLTYYEQYF.

This clonotype was detected ten times or more. The chain uses TRBV18 and TRBJ1-1; D gene uncertain. The CDR3 contains 15 residues. The germline gives CDR1 KGHSH, CDR2 LQKENI. V lost 2 bases and J 1 base, leaving 11 bases between the germline ends. The CDR3 nucleotides are TGTGCCAGCTCACCAAGATCCCAGCCGAACACTGAAGCTTTCTTT. Translating gives CASSPRSQPNTEAFF.

The V gene is TRBV19, the J gene TRBJ1-6; D ambiguous. Germline V gene sequence: CDR1 LNHDA, CDR2 SQIVND (reference sequence). This CDR3 region has 12 residues. V gave up 3 bases and J gave up 12 bases, with 9 bases separating them. The CDR3 here is CASSIGPQPLHF. The CDR3 DNA follows: TGTGCCAGTAGTATCGGTCCCCAACCCCTCCACTTT. Drawing the rest from reference TRBV19 and TRBJ1-6, the complete variable domain is DGGITQSPKYLFRKEGQNVTLSCEQNLNHDAMYWYRQDPGQGLRLIYYSQIVNDFQKGDIAEGYSVSREKKESFPLTVTSAQKNPTAFYLCASSIGPQPLHFGNGTRLTVT.

J is TRBJ2-7 and V is TRBV7-8; maybe TRBD1 (5 bases). The CDR3 is 13 amino acids. Germline V gene data show CDR1 as SGHVS and CDR2 as FQNEAQ. V lost 4 bases, J lost 4 bases, and 11 bases lay in between. The CDR3 bases are TGTGCCAGCAGCTGGGGCGGACAATACGAGCAGTACTTC. Protein product: CASSWGGQYEQYF.

This clonotype appeared many times. The chain uses TRBV7-3 and TRBJ2-1; D gene unclear. Per the germline V gene, CDR1 is SGHTA and CDR2 is FQGTGA. The CDR3 length is 14 residues. The V end lost 4 bases, the J end lost 5 bases, and 12 bases lay between the germline ends. The CDR3 spells CASSSVPGHNEQFF. The CDR3 nucleotides read TGTGCCAGCAGCTCCGTGCCAGGACACAATGAGCAGTTCTTC.

At least ten counts were recorded for this clonotype. CDR3 loop: CASSLSTTEAFF. The DNA of the CDR3 is TGTGCCAGCAGCTTGTCGACGACTGAAGCTTTCTTT. This rearrangement joins TRBV5-6 to TRBJ1-1; D is undetermined. CDR1 SGHDT and CDR2 YYEEEE come from the germline V gene. V shed 1 base and J shed 5 bases, with 6 bases lying between them. This CDR3 is built from 12 residues.

CDR3 in amino acids: CSGWGGTYNEQFF. Written as DNA, the CDR3 is TGCAGCGGCTGGGGGGGAACATACAATGAGCAGTTCTTC. This chain joins TRBV29-1 and TRBJ2-1; 7 bases map to TRBD2. The CDR3 runs 13 residues. With V trimmed by 7 bases and J by 4 bases, 7 bases remained unmatched. The germline V gene encodes CDR1 SQVTM and CDR2 ANQGSEA.

This clonotype was detected ten times or more. V gene TRBV5-1 combines with J gene TRBJ2-1; TRBD1 might be the D (8 bases). The V end lost 3 bases, the J end lost 9 bases, and 16 bases lay between the germline ends. Germline CDR1 SGHRS, CDR2 YFSETQ. The CDR3 consists of 14 residues. This chain's CDR3 is CASSSDREGGEQFF. CDR3 bases: TGCGCCAGCAGCTCGGACAGGGAGGGGGGTGAGCAGTTCTTC.

The chain has TRBV28 and TRBJ2-3; D is uncertain. V lost 10 bases and J lost 1, with 15 bases in between. This CDR3 is built from 14 residues. Per the germline V gene, CDR1 is MDHEN and CDR2 is SYDVKM. CDR3 in DNA: TGTGCCACCCGTCGTCTGATTCGCACAGATACGCAGTATTTT. Translation gives CATRRLIRTDTQYF.

The J gene is TRBJ2-2, the V gene TRBV7-6, with 7 positions matching TRBD2. Per germline, CDR1 SGHVS and CDR2 FNYEAQ. This CDR3 comprises 13 residues. The V gene end was trimmed by 5 bases and the J gene end by 4 bases; junction bases not matched to a gene: 1. The CDR3 sequence is CASSAGATGELFF. CDR3 sequence (DNA): TGTGCCAGCAGCGCGGGAGCCACCGGGGAGCTGTTTTTT.

The rearrangement links TRBV6-1 to TRBJ2-7; weak D call: TRBD2 (7 bases). The CDR3 is 14 amino acids. Germline V lookup: CDR1 MNHNS, CDR2 SASEGT. Trimming took 5 bases from V and 6 from J, leaving 17 bases between them. CDR3 nucleotides: TGTGCCAGCAGTACCCGCAGGGGAGGGCTCGAGCAGTACTTC. The encoded protein is CASSTRRGGLEQYF.

This clonotype was recorded many times. The chain joins TRBV7-9 to TRBJ1-2; D call uncertain. The germline V gene has CDR1 SEHNR and CDR2 FQNEAQ (reference sequence). This CDR3 comprises 12 residues. V dropped 4 bases and J dropped 8 bases, with 11 bases sitting between them. The CDR3 protein is CASSSMTHGYTF. The CDR3 bases are TGTGCCAGCAGCTCTATGACGCACGGCTACACCTTC.

In its sample, this clonotype was seen many times. The chain employs TRBV27 and TRBJ2-7; no clear D. Germline V gives CDR1 MNHEY, CDR2 SMNVEV (reference sequence). The ends were cut back, 4 bases at V and 0 bases at J, with 7 bases in the middle. This CDR3 has 13 amino acids. In nucleotides, the CDR3 is TGTGCCAGCAGTTCAAACCCCTCCTACGAGCAGTACTTC. This translates into CASSSNPSYEQYF.

This clonotype occurred a few times. The chain couples TRBV19 to TRBJ2-7, with TRBD2 matching 7 bases. The CDR3 is 15 amino acids. CDR1 and CDR2 (germline): LNHDA, SQIVND (reference sequence). After removal of 3 bases from V and 3 bases from J, the junction contained 8 bases not matched to a gene. CDR3 bases: TGTGCCAGTAGTATCCTGCTAGCGGAAGGCTACGAGCAGTACTTC. It translates to CASSILLAEGYEQYF.

This clonotype was observed a few times. A clone one base away is much larger, so this may be a read error. In DNA, the CDR3 is TGTGCCAGCAGTTTGAGGTCAGGAACCTACAATGAGCAGTTCTTC. It codes for CASSLRSGTYNEQFF. This chain links TRBV27 with TRBJ2-1; the D is unclear. The CDR3 runs to 15 residues. Looked up from germline, CDR1 is MNHEY and CDR2 is SMNVEV (reference sequence). Trimming pared 3 bases from V and 2 bases from J, leaving 11 bases between.

This clonotype was counted many times. The chain links TRBV5-5 to TRBJ2-3, with D hard to call. This CDR3 has 12 amino acids. Germline V CDR1 and CDR2: SGHKS, YYEKEE (reference sequence). Trimming removed 2 bases from V and 6 bases from J, with 7 bases in between. CDR3: CASSFGFDTQYF. CDR3 nucleotide sequence: TGTGCCAGCAGCTTCGGGTTTGATACGCAGTATTTT.

This clonotype was recorded at least ten times. The chain combines TRBV20-1 with TRBJ1-2; D possibly corresponds to TRBD1 (6 bases). Germline V gene sequence: CDR1 DFQATT, CDR2 SNEGSKA (reference sequence). This CDR3 contains 15 residues. Trimming cost V 6 bases and J 5 bases, with 22 bases left between them. CDR3 in DNA: TGCAGTGCCCAGGGCCCCGAGGACAGCCTATATGGCTACACCTTC. It yields the protein CSAQGPEDSLYGYTF.